Detailed here is one T cell receptor (beta chain). The antigen is undetermined. Clones were read by immunoSEQ multiplex PCR, and TCRdb kept only the in-frame ones, dropping some. In the table there are 120,000 to 150,000 clones, almost 95% of which are singletons. These data belong to a study of T cell responses to AZD1222 COVID-19 vaccine. Whole-study results and caveats: Regions left unmutated in variants are reportedly the target of nearly half of spike-specific TCRs. Across spike, vaccine-associated CD4 TCRs were found, dominant at 160-218 and 743-854. Every sample of the repertoires postdated the peak T cell response.

Trimming cost V 4 bases and J 3 bases; bases outside gene matches: 7. This CDR3 spans 16 amino acids. CDR1 LNHDA and CDR2 SQIVND come from the germline V gene (reference sequence). This rearrangement joins TRBV19 to TRBJ2-1; 9 bases are shared with TRBD2. Here the sequenced sample was peripheral blood, taken 28 days after the second AZD1222 dose. This receptor was taken from an adult who received the AZD1222 COVID-19 vaccine. The CDR3 nucleotides read TGTGCCAGTAGTAGAATGCGGGGGGGCAGCTACAATGAGCAGTTCTTC. Protein: CASSRMRGGSYNEQFF.